This T cell receptor beta chain was documented in a study of T cells in Graves' hyperthyroidism and ophthalmopathy. Study observations and caveats: Ophthalmopathy and stable hyperthyroidism were told apart by a 13 V-J model.

The V end lost 0 bases, the J end lost 3 bases, and 9 bases lay between the germline ends. The CDR3 contains 14 residues. Germline-derived CDR1 and CDR2 are MNHNS and SASEGT. This clonotype was detected many times. The target antigen is unknown. TCR beta CDR3 regions were amplified from RNA transcripts. The TCR CDR3 was amplified in a first-round RT-PCR using the HTBI primer set. TCRdb re-called the multiplex PCR reads through MiXCR, storing one row per CDR3 protein. This sample has about 530,000 distinct CDR3 sequences, with 15% to 20% found just once. The TCR comes from a woman aged 18-35 years with Graves' ophthalmopathy. The V gene is TRBV6-1, the J gene TRBJ2-7, with D perhaps TRBD2 (6 bases). The sequencing sample was made of blood. Here the CDR3 reads CASSEAGGVYEQYF. The CDR3 DNA follows: TGTGCCAGCAGTGAAGCGGGAGGAGTCTACGAGCAGTACTTC.